This T cell receptor (beta chain) was captured in a study of cytomegalovirus exposure and HLA in healthy donors. Overall study context: HLA-typed donors were the source of tens of millions of unique TCRs held in an early data release. Study-level results: Productive rates of about 87% or about 30% were seen for most TCR beta V segments in an earlier analysis.

Primers included in the PCR were 60 Vbeta and 13 Jbeta primers. Original processing methods: An analysis that came later counted 70 million to 100 million unique TCR beta chains, approximately 10 million shared. Produced via immunoSEQ multiplex PCR; TCRdb's table is partial and in-frame only. D and trimming were read from the DNA, whereas the V and J calls and clone size are those reported in that table. The data contain just under 95,000 clones, 84% of them singletons. Remarks on this clone: Its antigen is not known.

This TCR came from a woman aged 18-35 years in good health and CMV-seropositive. The source material was PBMCs.

The CDR3 nucleotides are TGTGCCAGCAGTCTTCTCCCAGGGGGCTTCACTGAAGCTTTCTTT. Translating it yields CASSLLPGGFTEAFF. This rearrangement joins TRBV27 to TRBJ1-1; 8 bases align to TRBD1. The CDR3 contains 15 residues. Germline V gene data show CDR1 as MNHEY and CDR2 as SMNVEV (reference sequence). With V trimmed by 5 bases and J by 4 bases, 9 bases remained unmatched.